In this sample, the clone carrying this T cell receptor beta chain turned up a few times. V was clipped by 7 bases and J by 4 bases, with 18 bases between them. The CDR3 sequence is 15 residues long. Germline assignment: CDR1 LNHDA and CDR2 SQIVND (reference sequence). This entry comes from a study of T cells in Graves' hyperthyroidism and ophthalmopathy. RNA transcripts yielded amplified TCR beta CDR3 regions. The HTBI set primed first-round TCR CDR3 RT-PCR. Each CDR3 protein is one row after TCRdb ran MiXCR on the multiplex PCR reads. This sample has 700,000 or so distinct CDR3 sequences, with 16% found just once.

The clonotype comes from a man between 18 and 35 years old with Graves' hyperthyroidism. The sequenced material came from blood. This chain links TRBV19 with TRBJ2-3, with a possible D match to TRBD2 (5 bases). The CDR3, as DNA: TGTGCCAGTATGGGGAGACTCCCGGGCCCAGATACGCAGTATTTT. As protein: CASMGRLPGPDTQYF. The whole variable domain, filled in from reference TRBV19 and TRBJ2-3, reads DGGITQSPKYLFRKEGQNVTLSCEQNLNHDAMYWYRQDPGQGLRLIYYSQIVNDFQKGDIAEGYSVSREKKESFPLTVTSAQKNPTAFYLCASMGRLPGPDTQYFGPGTRLTVL.